A single sample is the source of the 5 T cell receptor beta chains below, sequenced in a study of blood T cell repertoires in COVID-19. Data came from immunoSEQ multiplex PCR; TCRdb stores just in-frame clones and leaves some out. The repertoire has over 130,000 clones, roughly 80% of them found once; the top ten carry roughly 15%. Sequenced material: peripheral blood. All receptors come from a man in his fifties or sixties with acute or convalescent COVID-19.

The J gene is TRBJ2-7, the V gene TRBV29-1; 8 positions agree with TRBD2. Looked up from germline, CDR1 is SQVTM and CDR2 is ANQGSEA. V trimming: 4 bases; J trimming: 1 base; junction bases outside the gene matches: 6. This CDR3 has 14 amino acids. The CDR3 DNA is TGCAGCGTTGTCGGGGGGGACTCATCCTACGAGCAGTACTTC. Translation: CSVVGGDSSYEQYF.

J is TRBJ1-2 and V is TRBV7-2; D unresolved. The germline gives CDR1 SGHTA, CDR2 FQGNSA. The CDR3 length is 14 residues. V lost 4 bases and J 7 bases, leaving 16 bases between the germline ends. The CDR3 spells CASSSKGRAGGYTF. The CDR3, as DNA: TGTGCCAGCAGCTCCAAAGGGAGGGCGGGTGGCTACACCTTC.

This clone is classed as medium-sized. The CDR3 nucleotides are TGTGCCAGCAGTGAGGAGCGGGGGGGTCCAGATACGCAGTATTTT. Its protein product is CASSEERGGPDTQYF. The chain employs TRBV6-4 and TRBJ2-3; 10 nucleotides line up with TRBD2. The germline V gene encodes CDR1 MRHNA and CDR2 SNTAGT. This CDR3 spans 15 amino acids. Trimming at V came to 3 bases and at J to 4 bases, leaving 4 bases not matched to a gene.

The chain uses TRBV5-1 and TRBJ1-2; 12 bases align to TRBD1. Germline assignment: CDR1 SGHRS and CDR2 YFSETQ. V was clipped by 0 bases and J by 4 bases; unmatched bases: 13. The CDR3 length is 19 residues. For the CDR3, the DNA is TGCGCCAGCAGCTTGGGGTTCTTATCGGGACAGGGGGCAAGCTATGGCTACACCTTC. It encodes CASSLGFLSGQGASYGYTF.

The chain carries TRBV11-3 and TRBJ2-3; 8 nucleotides match TRBD2. This CDR3 has 18 amino acids. CDR1 is SGHNT and CDR2 is YENEEA in the germline V gene. Trimming cost V 5 bases and J 4 bases; bases outside gene matches: 17. As DNA, the CDR3 is TGTGCCAGCAGCCCCGGGGGTATCCGGGGGGGCCAGGCAGATACGCAGTATTTT. Its translation is CASSPGGIRGGQADTQYF.